Listed below are T cell receptor beta chains from one sample, sequenced in a study of memory CD4+ T cells and cytomegalovirus serostatus. Sequenced by immunoSEQ multiplex PCR; TCRdb stores in-frame clones only, minus some. Among approximately 60,000 clones listed, about three quarters were seen once. Sequencing input: memory CD4+ T cells from blood. The receptors come from an adult in good health and CMV-seronegative. The CDR3 runs from the conserved cysteine through the conserved F or W.

v_call | cdr3_aa
TRBV5-5 | CASSIDRYNTEAFF
TRBV9 | CASSGGGDRKTQYF
TRBV6-6 | CASESGRGETQYF
TRBV19 | CASSIGASGRIQETQYF
TRBV6-1 | CATKEDRTAKNIQYF
TRBV5-1 | CASSQTAGGSTGELFF
TRBV7-9 | CASSLGGQAQHF
TRBV29-1 | CSAGASDRGYQETQYF
TRBV11-2 | CASSLVGYEQYF
TRBV7-9 | CASSFRETQYF
TRBV5-1 | CASSLAAGHYEQYF
TRBV11-3 | CASSRGDREQFF
TRBV14 | CASSRWTGRVYEQYF
TRBV28 | CASSPPLIAGPGQFF
TRBV25-1 | CASKKRDPYEKLFF
TRBV4-1 | CASSLQANKNIQYF
TRBV5-6 | CASSITGTGRRNGYTF
TRBV4-3 | CASSQDKTRPYNEQFF
TRBV28 | CASRGTQGNNEQFF